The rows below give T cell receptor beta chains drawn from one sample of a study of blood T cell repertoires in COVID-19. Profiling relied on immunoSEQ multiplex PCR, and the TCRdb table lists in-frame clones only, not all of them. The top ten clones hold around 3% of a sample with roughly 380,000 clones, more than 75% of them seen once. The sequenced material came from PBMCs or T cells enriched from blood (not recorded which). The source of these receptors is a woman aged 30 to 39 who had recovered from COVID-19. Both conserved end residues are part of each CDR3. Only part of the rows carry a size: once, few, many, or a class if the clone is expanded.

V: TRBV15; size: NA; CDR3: CATSSQPYEQYF
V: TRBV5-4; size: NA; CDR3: CASSLDRNQPQHF
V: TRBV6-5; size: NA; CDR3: CASSSGHNGGQPQHF
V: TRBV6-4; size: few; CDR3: CASTRTSGGSYEQYF
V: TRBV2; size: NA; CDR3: CASSGSGDTQYF
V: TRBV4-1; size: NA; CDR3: CASSQDQGRAGNTIYF
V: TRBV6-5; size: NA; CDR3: CASSRQGMNQPQHF
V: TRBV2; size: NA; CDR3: CASSEALAGGNFF
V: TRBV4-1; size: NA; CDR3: CASSQDWAAYSGNTIYF
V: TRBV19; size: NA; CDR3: CASSADSQETQYF
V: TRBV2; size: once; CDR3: CASSFGPEEPQHF
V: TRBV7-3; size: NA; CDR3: CASSEGLAGGRETQYF
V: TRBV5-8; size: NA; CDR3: CASSLGQGWLSEKLFF